This passage covers 29 T cell receptor beta chains from one sample sequenced in a study of blood T cell repertoires in COVID-19. Clones were read by immunoSEQ multiplex PCR, and TCRdb kept only the in-frame ones, dropping some. Seen here are 200,000 or so clones, nearly 90% observed once, and the top ten hold 11%. Specimen: PBMCs or T cells enriched from blood (not recorded which). These receptors were taken from a man under 40 who had recovered from COVID-19.

This clone has just a few counts. The sample has other DNA sequences that encode this CDR3 too. V usage is TRBV9 and J usage is TRBJ2-7; D ambiguous. Germline lookup yields CDR1 SGDLS and CDR2 YYNGEE. V was clipped by 0 bases and J by 0 bases, with 7 bases between them. The CDR3 loop spans 14 amino acids. CDR3 sequence (DNA): TGTGCCAGCAGCGTAGTTCCCAGCTCCTACGAGCAGTACTTC. Translated, it gives CASSVVPSSYEQYF.

Comment on this clone: A read error may produce the germline difference seen at one junction end. The same CDR3 can be traced to other DNA sequences in this sample. The chain carries TRBV7-4 and TRBJ1-5; possibly TRBD1 for D (6 bases). The CDR3 consists of 17 residues. Germline V gene data show CDR1 as SGHVT and CDR2 as SQSDAQ. CDR3 amino acids: CPSTDAYGGGSNQPQHF. The CDR3 DNA reads as TGTCCCAGCACCGACGCATACGGGGGGGGCAGCAATCAGCCCCAGCATTTT.

The chain uses TRBV12-3 or TRBV12-4 and TRBJ1-6; 7 bases agree with TRBD1. J gave up 9 bases and V 5 bases, and 4 bases lay outside the gene matches. This CDR3 is built from 13 residues. As DNA, the CDR3 is TGTGCCAGCAGTGTCGGACAGGCTTCACCCCTCCACTTT. Translating gives CASSVGQASPLHF.

J is TRBJ2-3 and V is TRBV19, with 10 bases aligning to TRBD1. J was trimmed by 7 bases and V by 6 bases; bases with no gene match: 16. The CDR3 totals 17 residues. The V gene's germline CDR1 is LNHDA and CDR2 SQIVND (reference sequence). The CDR3 bases are TGTGCCAGTAGGGGGCCGACCGGGACAGGGGTTAGCAATACGCAGTATTTT. As protein: CASRGPTGTGVSNTQYF.

The chain has TRBV18 and TRBJ2-1, with 9 bases lining up with TRBD2. The CDR3 runs 15 residues. J gave up 7 bases and V 1 base, and 5 bases lay outside the gene matches. The V gene's germline CDR1 is KGHSH and CDR2 LQKENI. The CDR3 here is CASSPQLAGRNEQFF. The DNA for the CDR3 is TGTGCCAGCTCACCACAACTAGCGGGTCGGAATGAGCAGTTCTTC.

This clone was counted once. V gene TRBV4-1 combines with J gene TRBJ2-2, with 10 bases matching TRBD2. V dropped 5 bases and J dropped 1; count of bases not matched to a gene: 7. This CDR3 comprises 17 residues. Germline-derived CDR1 and CDR2 are MGHRA and YSYEKL. CDR3 nucleotides: TGCGCCAGCAGCGCCGGGACTAGCGTAAGGAACACCGGGGAGCTGTTTTTT. Translating it yields CASSAGTSVRNTGELFF.

The V and J genes are TRBV6-5 and TRBJ2-7; D might be TRBD2 (6 bases). The germline gives CDR1 MNHEY, CDR2 SVGAGI. V gave up 6 bases and J gave up 2 bases, with 17 bases separating them. CDR3 length equals 15 residues. The CDR3 loop reads CASRAGGTPPYEQYF. In DNA form, the CDR3 reads TGTGCCAGCAGGGCCGGAGGGACCCCCCCCTACGAGCAGTACTTC.

This rearrangement joins TRBV5-6 to TRBJ1-2; perhaps TRBD1 as D (6 bases). Between the trimmed V and J ends, which lost 4 bases and 1 base, there was a span of 14 bases. The CDR3 consists of 15 residues. Germline V gives CDR1 SGHDT, CDR2 YYEEEE. The DNA of the CDR3 is TGTGCCAGCAGCCGCCCGGACAGCGTTAACTATGGCTACACCTTC. This gives the protein CASSRPDSVNYGYTF.

This clone was seen just once. V and J are TRBV18 and TRBJ2-1; TRBD2 agrees at 11 bases. CDR3 length: 14 residues. CDR1 KGHSH and CDR2 LQKENI come from the germline V gene. V was clipped by 3 bases and J by 5 bases; unmatched bases: 0. As DNA, the CDR3 is TGTGCCAGCTCACCGACTAGCGGGAACAATGAGCAGTTCTTC. Protein: CASSPTSGNNEQFF. Supplemented by reference TRBV18 and TRBJ2-1, the full variable domain reads NAGVMQNPRHLVRRRGQEARLRCSPMKGHSHVYWYRQLPEEGLKFMVYLQKENIIDESGMPKERFSAEFPKEGPSILRIQQVVRGDSAAYFCASSPTSGNNEQFFGPGTRLTVL.

This chain uses TRBV7-3 with TRBJ2-7; TRBD2 matches 9 bases. This CDR3 is built from 15 residues. The germline gives CDR1 SGHTA, CDR2 FQGTGA. V dropped 3 bases and J dropped 0; count of bases not matched to a gene: 3. CDR3: CASSLASGNSYEQYF. CDR3 bases: TGTGCCAGCAGCTTGGCTAGCGGGAACTCCTACGAGCAGTACTTC.

This clone occurred a few times. The chain carries TRBV5-6 and TRBJ1-1; the D gene is possibly TRBD1 (6 bases). Germline loops: CDR1 SGHDT, CDR2 YYEEEE. The CDR3 has 18 residues. V lost 7 bases and J 4 bases, leaving 29 bases between the germline ends. CDR3 residues: CASHSLPGQLLSGTEAFF. The CDR3 nucleotides are TGTGCCAGCCATTCCCTTCCGGGACAACTTCTCTCGGGCACTGAAGCTTTCTTT.

V gene TRBV19 combines with J gene TRBJ2-2; D call uncertain. This CDR3 spans 12 amino acids. Between the trimmed V and J ends, which lost 3 bases and 4 bases, there was a span of 3 bases. CDR1 and CDR2 from the germline V gene are LNHDA and SQIVND (reference sequence). CDR3 DNA sequence: TGTGCCAGTAGTATTAGCACCGGGGAGCTGTTTTTT. Protein product: CASSISTGELFF.

This chain joins TRBV18 and TRBJ2-3; D is unresolved. In germline, CDR1 is KGHSH, CDR2 LQKENI. This CDR3 is built from 16 residues. Trimming cost V 5 bases and J 1 base, with 16 bases left between them. CDR3 bases: TGTGCCAGCTCAATCCAGCGCCCACTCGGCACAGATACGCAGTATTTT. This sequence encodes CASSIQRPLGTDTQYF.

The V and J genes are TRBV4-1 and TRBJ1-4, with D hard to call. Germline-derived CDR1 and CDR2 are MGHRA and YSYEKL. The CDR3 sequence is 18 residues long. V gave up 0 bases and J gave up 8 bases, with 22 bases separating them. The CDR3 DNA reads TGCGCCAGCAGCCAAGATCCCAATATGGGAGGGTCTATCGAAAAACTGTTTTTT. Translation gives CASSQDPNMGGSIEKLFF.

The V gene is TRBV5-1, the J gene TRBJ1-2; tentative D call: TRBD1 (6 bases). Looked up from germline, CDR1 is SGHRS and CDR2 is YFSETQ. The CDR3 consists of 13 residues. The V end lost 3 bases, the J end lost 3 bases, and 9 bases lay between the germline ends. The chain's CDR3 is CASSSRQDYGYTF. The DNA of the CDR3 is TGCGCCAGCAGCTCACGACAGGACTATGGCTACACCTTC.

The rearrangement uses TRBV18 and TRBJ1-4; D gene uncertain. This CDR3 is 13 amino acids long. V was clipped by 3 bases and J by 4 bases, with 6 bases between them. Germline CDR1 KGHSH, CDR2 LQKENI. As DNA, the CDR3 is TGTGCCAGCTCACCGCAGAATAATGAAAAACTGTTTTTT. Its translation is CASSPQNNEKLFF. Filled out from reference TRBV18 and TRBJ1-4, the complete variable domain reads NAGVMQNPRHLVRRRGQEARLRCSPMKGHSHVYWYRQLPEEGLKFMVYLQKENIIDESGMPKERFSAEFPKEGPSILRIQQVVRGDSAAYFCASSPQNNEKLFFGSGTQLSVL.

This clone was recorded once. The V and J genes are TRBV19 and TRBJ1-1; no clear D gene. CDR3 length: 11 amino acids. Trimming cost V 7 bases and J 1 base, with 4 bases left between them. From germline, CDR1 is LNHDA and CDR2 SQIVND (reference sequence). The CDR3: CASIENTEAFF. The DNA of the CDR3 is TGTGCCAGTATAGAGAACACTGAAGCTTTCTTT.

This chain joins TRBV7-2 and TRBJ2-1; maybe TRBD2 (5 bases). V dropped 7 bases and J dropped 6 bases, with 10 bases sitting between them. The germline V gene encodes CDR1 SGHTA and CDR2 FQGNSA. The CDR3 length is 12 residues. CDR3 nucleotide sequence: TGTGCCAGCACCGGGATTCGCAATGAGCAGTTCTTC. Protein product: CASTGIRNEQFF.

The gene calls are TRBV28 and TRBJ2-3, with 9 bases lining up with TRBD2. The CDR3 covers 17 residues. From germline, CDR1 is MDHEN and CDR2 SYDVKM. V dropped 3 bases and J dropped 0; count of bases not matched to a gene: 7. The CDR3 reads CASSFSAGGLSTDTQYF. The CDR3 bases are TGTGCCAGCAGTTTCTCAGCGGGGGGCCTTAGCACAGATACGCAGTATTTT.

V is TRBV2 and J is TRBJ2-2; TRBD2 agrees at 8 bases. The trim removed 8 bases at V and 5 bases at J, leaving 10 bases unmatched. Germline V lookup: CDR1 SNHLY, CDR2 FYNNEI. This CDR3 spans 15 amino acids. In DNA, the CDR3 is TGTGCCAGCTCTAGGGCAGCGGGGGAAACCGGGGAGCTGTTTTTT. Amino acids: CASSRAAGETGELFF. Looking up the rest from reference TRBV2 and TRBJ2-2 gives the full variable domain: EPEVTQTPSHQVTQMGQEVILRCVPISNHLYFYWYRQILGQKVEFLVSFYNNEISEKSEIFDDQFSVERPDGSNFTLKIRSTKLEDSAMYFCASSRAAGETGELFFGEGSRLTVL.

The chain carries TRBV4-1 and TRBJ2-7, with 11 bases identical to TRBD2. CDR3 length: 15 amino acids. Germline loops: CDR1 MGHRA, CDR2 YSYEKL. V lost 1 base to trimming and J lost 6 bases; unmatched junction nucleotides: 5. The CDR3 nucleotides are TGCGCCAGCAGCCAAGGACTAGCGGGATCTATCGAGCAGTACTTC. Translated: CASSQGLAGSIEQYF.

This chain connects TRBV7-9 to TRBJ1-6, with D perhaps TRBD1 (5 bases). The CDR3 totals 14 residues. V dropped 3 bases and J dropped 7 bases, with 10 bases sitting between them. Germline CDR1 SEHNR, CDR2 FQNEAQ (reference sequence). In DNA form, the CDR3 reads TGTGCCAGCAGCTTGGGGGACTTCAATTCACCCCTCCACTTT. Protein product: CASSLGDFNSPLHF. Filled out from reference TRBV7-9 and TRBJ1-6, the complete variable domain reads DTGVSQNPRHKITKRGQNVTFRCDPISEHNRLYWYRQTLGQGPEFLTYFQNEAQLEKSRLLSDRFSAERPKGSFSTLEIQRTEQGDSAMYLCASSLGDFNSPLHFGNGTRLTVT.

The gene calls are TRBV6-6 and TRBJ1-3; TRBD1 aligns across 9 bases. With 6 bases clipped from V and 2 bases from J, the junction kept 14 bases outside the gene matches. The germline gives CDR1 MNHNY, CDR2 SVGAGI (reference sequence). The CDR3 length is 18 residues. DNA for the CDR3: TGTGCCAGCAGACGACAGGGGGGACAGAGTACAACTGGAAACACCATATATTTT. Amino acids: CASRRQGGQSTTGNTIYF.

J is TRBJ1-5 and V is TRBV7-8, with D perhaps TRBD1 (5 bases). Germline lookup yields CDR1 SGHVS and CDR2 FQNEAQ. CDR3 length equals 19 residues. V was pared by 5 bases and J by 2 bases, with 25 bases between. Written as DNA, the CDR3 is TGTGCCAGCAGCGACGTACCAAGGACAACCCAATTGCGCAATCAGCCCCAGCATTTT. This translates into CASSDVPRTTQLRNQPQHF. Variable domain in full (rest from reference TRBV7-8 and TRBJ1-5): GAGVSQSPRYKVAKRGQDVALRCDPISGHVSLFWYQQALGQGPEFLTYFQNEAQLDKSGLPSDRFFAERPEGSVSTLKIQRTQQEDSAVYLCASSDVPRTTQLRNQPQHFGDGTRLSIL.

The chain carries TRBV10-3 and TRBJ2-2; TRBD1 matches 8 bases. V lost 10 bases, J lost 7 bases, and 20 bases stayed unmatched. The germline gives CDR1 ENHRY, CDR2 SYGVKD. CDR3 length: 17 amino acids. As DNA, the CDR3 is TGTGCCAGTAGAGCTCTCGAGGACAGGGCAAGCGGCGGGGAGCTGTTTTTT. Its protein is CASRALEDRASGGELFF.

The V call is TRBV20-1, the J call TRBJ2-7; TRBD1 is a possible D gene (5 bases). The V gene's germline CDR1 is DFQATT and CDR2 SNEGSKA (reference sequence). This CDR3 is 14 amino acids long. V was clipped by 3 bases and J by 4 bases, with 16 bases between them. The CDR3 DNA reads as TGCAGTGCTAGTGTACCTAGGGGCCGGTACGAGCAGTACTTC. Its translation is CSASVPRGRYEQYF.

As for this clone: At one of its ends the junction is not consistent with the germline gene, which may arise from a read error. The V and J genes are TRBV5-8 and TRBJ1-6; D is perhaps TRBD1 (5 bases). CDR3 length: 16 residues. CDR1 and CDR2 (germline): SGHTS, YDEGEE. Written as DNA, the CDR3 is TGTGCCAGCAGCTTGTTTTCAGGGAATCATAAGTCACCCCTCCACTTT. This translates into CASSLFSGNHKSPLHF.

J is TRBJ1-1 and V is TRBV18; D uncertain. The CDR3 is 15 amino acids. Trimming pared 4 bases from V and 0 bases from J, leaving 12 bases between. CDR1 is KGHSH, CDR2 LQKENI, per germline. The CDR3 coding sequence is TGTGCCAGCTCACGGTCAGTTCAACTGAACACTGAAGCTTTCTTT. Amino acids: CASSRSVQLNTEAFF. The full variable domain, its missing parts supplied by reference TRBV18 and TRBJ1-1, is NAGVMQNPRHLVRRRGQEARLRCSPMKGHSHVYWYRQLPEEGLKFMVYLQKENIIDESGMPKERFSAEFPKEGPSILRIQQVVRGDSAAYFCASSRSVQLNTEAFFGQGTRLTVV.

The chain carries TRBV30 and TRBJ1-5, with 7 bases lining up with TRBD1. V was pared by 4 bases and J by 7 bases, with 10 bases of the junction left unmatched. This CDR3 is built from 14 residues. CDR1 and CDR2 (germline): GTSNPN, SVGIG (reference sequence). CDR3 sequence: CAWILTGVLQPQHF. In DNA, the CDR3 is TGTGCCTGGATACTCACAGGGGTATTGCAGCCCCAGCATTTT.